The 20 T cell receptor beta chains reported below all come from one sample, sequenced in a study of blood T cell repertoires in COVID-19 (TCRdb year 2020). The library was built by means of the immunoSEQ multiplex PCR assay. TCRdb provides this immuneACCESS table in a form limited to in-frame rearrangements. Some clones are lacking; in checked studies, under half of them reflect an unresolved V gene, and why the rest are absent is not known. The sample yields some 200,000 clones; around 80% were counted once. Approximately 10% of the sample is taken by the ten largest. Sequenced material: peripheral blood. The receptors originated from a middle-aged man with active or convalescent COVID-19.

The chain carries TRBV28 and TRBJ2-5, with 8 positions matching TRBD2. Per the germline V gene, CDR1 is MDHEN and CDR2 is SYDVKM. This CDR3 comprises 15 residues. Unmatched junction bases numbered 8, after V lost 7 bases and J lost 1 base. CDR3 nucleotides: TGTGCCAGCATACCACAGAGCGGGGGCCAAGAGACCCAGTACTTC. This gives the protein CASIPQSGGQETQYF.

Only one count was recorded for this clone. V is TRBV5-4 and J is TRBJ1-2, with 10 positions matching TRBD1. This CDR3 contains 15 residues. Per germline, CDR1 SGHNT and CDR2 YYREEE (reference sequence). With 4 bases clipped from V and 3 bases from J, the junction kept 6 bases outside the gene matches. The CDR3 region has the DNA TGTGCCAGCAGCCCAGGGACAGGGGTTGACTATGGCTACACCTTC. It yields the protein CASSPGTGVDYGYTF.

This clone appeared a single time. The CDR3 nucleotides read TGTGCCAGCAGGCTGGGAGGGCGCACCGGGGAGCTGTTTTTT. This sequence encodes CASRLGGRTGELFF. V gene TRBV7-3 combines with J gene TRBJ2-2, with 7 nucleotides matching TRBD2. The CDR3 length is 14 residues. Trimming removed 6 bases from V and 4 bases from J; junction bases left unmatched: 5. CDR1 is SGHTA and CDR2 is FQGTGA in the germline V gene.

This clone was found once. The CDR3 spells CASSLGTSGNTDTQYF. The DNA for the CDR3 is TGCGCCAGCAGCTTGGGGACTAGCGGGAACACAGATACGCAGTATTTT. The chain is built from TRBV5-1 and TRBJ2-3; 12 bases map to TRBD2. The CDR3 is 16 residues long. Unmatched junction bases numbered 1, after V lost 0 bases and J lost 2 bases. The germline CDR1 and CDR2 sequences are SGHRS and YFSETQ.

The V call is TRBV28, the J call TRBJ1-1, with D perhaps TRBD1 (5 bases). The CDR3 totals 14 residues. Germline V CDR1 and CDR2: MDHEN, SYDVKM. Trimming took off 4 bases at V and 4 bases at J, with 13 bases between the two ends. CDR3 region: CASSSQGLVTEAFF. CDR3 DNA sequence: TGTGCCAGCAGTTCCCAGGGTCTTGTCACTGAAGCTTTCTTT.

This chain joins TRBV7-9 and TRBJ1-1; 9 nucleotides agree with TRBD1. CDR3 length: 14 amino acids. Germline lookup yields CDR1 SEHNR and CDR2 FQNEAQ (reference sequence). V shed 6 bases, J shed 8 bases, and the junction held 10 bases outside the gene matches. The CDR3 protein is CASSSTGGPIEAFF. The CDR3 nucleotides are TGTGCCAGCAGTTCTACAGGGGGCCCCATCGAAGCTTTCTTT.

V is TRBV7-6 and J is TRBJ1-6, with D possibly TRBD1 on 6 matching bases. The CDR3 loop spans 15 amino acids. V shed 5 bases and J shed 5 bases, with 13 bases lying between them. The germline V gene has CDR1 SGHVS and CDR2 FNYEAQ. The CDR3 DNA reads TGTGCCAGCAGCAGCGGGACACTTAATAATTCACCCCTCCACTTT. Translated: CASSSGTLNNSPLHF.

The chain uses TRBV28 and TRBJ1-2; TRBD1 matches at 8 bases. This CDR3 is built from 14 residues. After removal of 6 bases from V and 4 bases from J, the junction contained 7 bases not matched to a gene. Looked up from germline, CDR1 is MDHEN and CDR2 is SYDVKM. The CDR3 loop reads CASSPGQASYGYTF. Written as DNA, the CDR3 is TGTGCCAGCAGCCCGGGACAGGCGTCCTATGGCTACACCTTC.

This clone was counted only a few times. The rearrangement links TRBV14 to TRBJ1-2, with TRBD1 identical over 9 bases. CDR1 and CDR2 from the germline V gene are SGHDN and FVKESK. Trimming took 5 bases from V and 6 from J; bases not matched to a gene: 10. This CDR3 is 15 amino acids long. In nucleotides, the CDR3 is TGTGCCAGCAGCAGACTGGACAGGGGAAGTGATGGCTACACCTTC. Translated: CASSRLDRGSDGYTF.

The chain joins TRBV19 to TRBJ2-1; possible D gene TRBD2, 5 bases. Trimming stripped 5 bases from V and 0 bases from J, with 11 bases between. The germline gives CDR1 LNHDA, CDR2 SQIVND (reference sequence). The CDR3 covers 15 residues. The CDR3 bases are TGTGCCAGTAGTGAGAGCGGAATCTCCTACAATGAGCAGTTCTTC. Translated, it gives CASSESGISYNEQFF.

The chain employs TRBV2 and TRBJ1-1, with 8 positions matching TRBD1. This CDR3 is 16 amino acids long. The germline gives CDR1 SNHLY, CDR2 FYNNEI. The ends lost 2 bases at V and 6 bases at J; junction bases unmatched: 11. This chain's CDR3 is CASSERKAQGAAEAFF. For the CDR3, the DNA is TGTGCCAGCAGTGAAAGAAAGGCTCAGGGGGCGGCTGAAGCTTTCTTT.

In its sample, this clone was seen many times. In DNA, the CDR3 is TGTGCCAGTACTCGGACAGGGGGCCCTCAAAGGAGCAATCAGCCCCAGCATTTT. Residues: CASTRTGGPQRSNQPQHF. This chain joins TRBV19 and TRBJ1-5; the match to TRBD1 covers 11 bases. Germline V gene lookup returns CDR1 LNHDA and CDR2 SQIVND (reference sequence). The CDR3 has 18 residues. J gave up 1 base and V 7 bases, and 12 bases lay outside the gene matches.

This clone was counted only a few times. The J gene is TRBJ2-7, the V gene TRBV19; the D gene is possibly TRBD1 (5 bases). Germline V gene data show CDR1 as LNHDA and CDR2 as SQIVND (reference sequence). This CDR3 contains 16 residues. Trimming removed 1 base at V and 3 bases at J, with 16 bases between. The CDR3 sequence: CASSIVDSPEIYEQYF. CDR3 in DNA: TGTGCCAGTAGTATAGTTGACAGCCCCGAGATCTACGAGCAGTACTTC.

This chain links TRBV27 with TRBJ2-7, with D maybe TRBD1 (5 bases). CDR3 length equals 12 residues. Per the germline V gene, CDR1 is MNHEY and CDR2 is SMNVEV (reference sequence). V was pared by 8 bases and J by 0 bases, with 8 bases between. DNA of the CDR3: TGTGCCAGCGGACACAGCTCCTACGAGCAGTACTTC. Translated: CASGHSSYEQYF.

The chain combines TRBV5-1 with TRBJ1-6, with TRBD1 matching 7 bases. CDR3 length equals 15 residues. CDR1 and CDR2 (germline): SGHRS, YFSETQ. The V gene end was trimmed by 3 bases and the J gene end by 9 bases; junction bases not matched to a gene: 9. This CDR3 is CASSSRTGVGSPLHF. CDR3 in DNA: TGCGCCAGCAGCTCTCGAACAGGGGTTGGTTCACCCCTCCACTTT.

This rearrangement joins TRBV19 to TRBJ2-2, with TRBD2 identical over 9 bases. CDR3 length: 16 residues. The V gene end was trimmed by 4 bases and the J gene end by 0 bases; junction bases not matched to a gene: 3. The germline CDR1 and CDR2 sequences are LNHDA and SQIVND (reference sequence). The CDR3 DNA follows: TGTGCCAGTAGTAAGCTAGCGGGGACGAACACCGGGGAGCTGTTTTTT. It specifies CASSKLAGTNTGELFF. Using reference TRBV19 and TRBJ2-2 for the parts outside the CDR3, the full variable domain is DGGITQSPKYLFRKEGQNVTLSCEQNLNHDAMYWYRQDPGQGLRLIYYSQIVNDFQKGDIAEGYSVSREKKESFPLTVTSAQKNPTAFYLCASSKLAGTNTGELFFGEGSRLTVL.

V gene TRBV28 combines with J gene TRBJ2-3, with a tentative D call TRBD2 (5 bases). The germline V gene encodes CDR1 MDHEN and CDR2 SYDVKM. V was pared by 4 bases and J by 8 bases, with 13 bases between. This CDR3 region has 13 residues. CDR3 in amino acids: CASSSPGVGTQYF. CDR3 DNA sequence: TGTGCCAGCAGTTCGCCCGGGGTGGGTACGCAGTATTTT.

The chain uses TRBV15 and TRBJ2-5, with 10 bases that match TRBD2. V shed 1 base and J 6 bases; nucleotides not matched to a gene: 11. Germline V lookup: CDR1 LNHNV, CDR2 YYDKDF (reference sequence). This CDR3 has 17 amino acids. Written as DNA, the CDR3 is TGTGCCACCAGCAGAGTTATGGGGCTAGCGGGAGAAAAGACCCAGTACTTC. It encodes CATSRVMGLAGEKTQYF.

The genes are TRBV6-2 or TRBV6-3 and TRBJ2-3; 9 bases match TRBD1. V was pared by 6 bases and J by 4 bases, with 2 bases of the junction left unmatched. The V gene's germline CDR1 is MNHEY and CDR2 SVGEGT. This CDR3 is 13 amino acids long. This chain's CDR3 is CASRYRGPDTQYF. For the CDR3, the DNA is TGTGCCAGCAGGTACAGGGGGCCAGATACGCAGTATTTT.

The chain has TRBV7-2 and TRBJ2-5, with 9 bases identical to TRBD1. The CDR3 has 15 residues. Germline lookup yields CDR1 SGHTA and CDR2 FQGNSA. The J segment lost 5 bases and the V segment lost 1 base, leaving 5 bases of the junction unmatched. The CDR3 here is CASSLDRGREETQYF. As DNA, the CDR3 is TGTGCCAGCAGCTTAGACAGGGGGCGGGAGGAGACCCAGTACTTC.